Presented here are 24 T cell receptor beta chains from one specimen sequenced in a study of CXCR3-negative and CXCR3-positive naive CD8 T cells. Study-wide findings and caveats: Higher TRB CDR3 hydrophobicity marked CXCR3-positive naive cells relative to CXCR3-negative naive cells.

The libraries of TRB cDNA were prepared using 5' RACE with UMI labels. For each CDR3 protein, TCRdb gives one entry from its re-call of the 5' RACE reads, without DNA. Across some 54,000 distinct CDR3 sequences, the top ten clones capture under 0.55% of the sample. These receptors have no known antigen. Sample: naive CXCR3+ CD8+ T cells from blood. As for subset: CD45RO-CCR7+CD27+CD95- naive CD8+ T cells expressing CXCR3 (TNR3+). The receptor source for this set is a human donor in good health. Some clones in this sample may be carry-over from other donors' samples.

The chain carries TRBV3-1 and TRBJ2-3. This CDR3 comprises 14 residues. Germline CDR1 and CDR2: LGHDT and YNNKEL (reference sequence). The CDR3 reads CASSQDQRTDTQYF.

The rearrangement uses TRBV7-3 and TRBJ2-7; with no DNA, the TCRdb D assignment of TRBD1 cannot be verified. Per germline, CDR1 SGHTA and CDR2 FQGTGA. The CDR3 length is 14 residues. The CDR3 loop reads CASSLTQGSYEQYF.

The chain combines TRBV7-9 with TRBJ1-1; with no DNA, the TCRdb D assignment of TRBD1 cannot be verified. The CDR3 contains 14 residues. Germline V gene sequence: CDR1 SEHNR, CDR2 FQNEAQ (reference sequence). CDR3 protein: CASSAQDRDTEAFF. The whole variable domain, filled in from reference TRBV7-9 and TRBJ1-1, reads DTGVSQNPRHKITKRGQNVTFRCDPISEHNRLYWYRQTLGQGPEFLTYFQNEAQLEKSRLLSDRFSAERPKGSFSTLEIQRTEQGDSAMYLCASSAQDRDTEAFFGQGTRLTVV.

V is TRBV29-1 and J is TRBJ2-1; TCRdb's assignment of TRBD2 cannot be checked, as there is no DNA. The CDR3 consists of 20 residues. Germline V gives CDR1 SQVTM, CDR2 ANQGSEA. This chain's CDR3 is CSVEDYALLGPAGDYNEQFF.

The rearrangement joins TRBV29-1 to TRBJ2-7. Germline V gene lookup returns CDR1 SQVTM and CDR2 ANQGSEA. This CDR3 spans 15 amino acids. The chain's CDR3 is CSVTAFDTASYEQYF.

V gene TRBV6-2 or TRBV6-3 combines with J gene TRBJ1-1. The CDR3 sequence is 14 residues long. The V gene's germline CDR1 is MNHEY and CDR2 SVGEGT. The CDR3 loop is CASSSEVFDSEAFF.

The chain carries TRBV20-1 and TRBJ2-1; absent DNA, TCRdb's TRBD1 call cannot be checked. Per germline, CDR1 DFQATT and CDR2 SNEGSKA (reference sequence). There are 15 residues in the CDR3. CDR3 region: CSARDPGQDYNEQFF.

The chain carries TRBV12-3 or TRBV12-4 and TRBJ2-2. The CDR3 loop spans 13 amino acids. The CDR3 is CASTSGNTGELFF.

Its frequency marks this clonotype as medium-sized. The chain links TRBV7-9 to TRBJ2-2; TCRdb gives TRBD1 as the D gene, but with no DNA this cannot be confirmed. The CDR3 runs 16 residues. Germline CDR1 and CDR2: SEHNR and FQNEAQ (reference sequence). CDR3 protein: CASSPTQGGNTGELFF.

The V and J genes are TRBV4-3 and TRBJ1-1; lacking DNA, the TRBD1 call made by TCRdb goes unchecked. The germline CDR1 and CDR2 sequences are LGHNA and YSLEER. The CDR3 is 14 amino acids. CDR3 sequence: CASSQERGFTEAFF.

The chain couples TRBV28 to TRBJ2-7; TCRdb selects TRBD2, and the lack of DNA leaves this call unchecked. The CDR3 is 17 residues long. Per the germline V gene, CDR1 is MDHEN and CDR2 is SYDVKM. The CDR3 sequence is CASSLLLRGGISYEQYF.

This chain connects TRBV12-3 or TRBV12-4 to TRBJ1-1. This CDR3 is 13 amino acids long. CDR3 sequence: CASSLGANTEAFF.

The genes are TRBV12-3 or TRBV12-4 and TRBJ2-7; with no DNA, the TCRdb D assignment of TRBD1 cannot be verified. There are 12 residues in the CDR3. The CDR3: CASSPPGYEQYF.

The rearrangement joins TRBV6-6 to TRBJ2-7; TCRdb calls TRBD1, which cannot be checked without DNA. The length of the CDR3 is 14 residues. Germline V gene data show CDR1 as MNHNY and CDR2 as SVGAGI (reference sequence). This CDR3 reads CASSYAGDTYEQYF.

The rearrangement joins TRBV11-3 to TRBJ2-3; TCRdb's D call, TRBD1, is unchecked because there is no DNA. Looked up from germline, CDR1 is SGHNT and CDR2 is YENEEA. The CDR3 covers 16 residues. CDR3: CASSPQTGDGQDTQYF.

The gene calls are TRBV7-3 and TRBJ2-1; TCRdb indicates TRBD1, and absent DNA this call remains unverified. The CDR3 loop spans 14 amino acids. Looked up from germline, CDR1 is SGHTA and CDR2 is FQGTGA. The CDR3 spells CASSSRTDYNEQFF.

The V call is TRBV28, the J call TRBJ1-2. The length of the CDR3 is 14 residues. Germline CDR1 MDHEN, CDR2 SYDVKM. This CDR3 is CASSLPRDGYGYTF.

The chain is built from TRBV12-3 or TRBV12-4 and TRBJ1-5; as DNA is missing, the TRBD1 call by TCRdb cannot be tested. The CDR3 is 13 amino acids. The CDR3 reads CASSLGGTQPQHF.

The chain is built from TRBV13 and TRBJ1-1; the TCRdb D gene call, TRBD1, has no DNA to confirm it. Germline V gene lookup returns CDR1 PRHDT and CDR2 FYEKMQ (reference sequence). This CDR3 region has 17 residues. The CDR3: CASSLSGTGSMNTEAFF.

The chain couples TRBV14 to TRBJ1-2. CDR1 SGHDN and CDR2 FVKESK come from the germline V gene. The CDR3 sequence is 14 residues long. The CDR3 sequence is CASSQYGANYGYTF.

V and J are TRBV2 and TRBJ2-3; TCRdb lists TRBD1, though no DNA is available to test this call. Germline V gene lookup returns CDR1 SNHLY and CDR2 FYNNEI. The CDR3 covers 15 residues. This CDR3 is CASRAGTPTWDTQYF. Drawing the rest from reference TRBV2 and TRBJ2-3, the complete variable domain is EPEVTQTPSHQVTQMGQEVILRCVPISNHLYFYWYRQILGQKVEFLVSFYNNEISEKSEIFDDQFSVERPDGSNFTLKIRSTKLEDSAMYFCASRAGTPTWDTQYFGPGTRLTVL.

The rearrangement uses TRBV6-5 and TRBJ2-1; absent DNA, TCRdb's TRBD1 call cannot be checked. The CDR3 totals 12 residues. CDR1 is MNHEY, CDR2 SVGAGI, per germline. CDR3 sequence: CASSYGSHEQFF.

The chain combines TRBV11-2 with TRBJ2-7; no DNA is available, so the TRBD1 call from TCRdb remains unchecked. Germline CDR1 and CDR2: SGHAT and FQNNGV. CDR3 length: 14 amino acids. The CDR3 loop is CASSFTGGRYEQYF.

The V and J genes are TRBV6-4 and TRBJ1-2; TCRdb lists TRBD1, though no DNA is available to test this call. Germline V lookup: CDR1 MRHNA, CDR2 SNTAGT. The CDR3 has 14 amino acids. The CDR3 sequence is CASSVGQGDYGYTF.